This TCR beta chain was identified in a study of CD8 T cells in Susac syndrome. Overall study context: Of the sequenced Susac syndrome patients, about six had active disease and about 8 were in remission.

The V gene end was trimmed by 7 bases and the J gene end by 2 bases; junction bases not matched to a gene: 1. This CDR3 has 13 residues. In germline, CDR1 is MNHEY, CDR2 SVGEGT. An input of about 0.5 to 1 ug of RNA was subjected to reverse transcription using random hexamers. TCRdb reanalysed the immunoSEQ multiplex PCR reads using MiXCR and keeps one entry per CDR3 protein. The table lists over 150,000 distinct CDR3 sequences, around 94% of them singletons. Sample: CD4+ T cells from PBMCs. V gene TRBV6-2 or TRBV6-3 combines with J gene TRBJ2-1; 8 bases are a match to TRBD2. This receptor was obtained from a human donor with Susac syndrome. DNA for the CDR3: TGTGCCAGCACGCGGGGGGCCTACAATGAGCAGTTCTTC. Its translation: CASTRGAYNEQFF.